This T cell receptor beta chain derives from a study of T cell responses to AZD1222 COVID-19 vaccine. The overall study: Pooled in the analysis were second doses at about 4 or about 12 weeks. Study conclusions and caveats: At baseline, seropositivity was found in only a handful of AZD1222 recipients. Rises in breadth and depth of Spike-specific TCRs came after two AZD1222 doses.

The assay was immunoSEQ multiplex PCR, and TCRdb's table has in-frame clones only and misses some. The sample has 150,000 to 200,000 clones, less than 95% seen once. Details on this clone: Antigen unknown.

Per germline, CDR1 KGHDR and CDR2 SFDVKD. V lost 9 bases, J lost 5 bases, and 13 bases lay in between. This CDR3 region has 13 residues. The starting material was peripheral blood, obtained on day 0 of AZD1222 vaccination. The receptor was isolated from an adult in good health. J is TRBJ2-1 and V is TRBV24-1; D unresolved. The CDR3 protein is CATEASTHNEQFF. The CDR3 nucleotides read TGTGCCACCGAGGCCAGCACTCACAATGAGCAGTTCTTC.